The clone carrying this T cell receptor (beta chain) was detected many times. What it recognizes is unknown. The source of the sample is a study of CD8 T cells in ankylosing spondylitis. Whole-study findings and limits: Those disease-linked clones were CD8+; they were also relatively rare in peripheral blood. Within matched ankylosing spondylitis synovial fluid, disease-linked clones were reportedly significantly enriched. Apparently characteristic of ankylosing spondylitis blood was a TCR beta motif (under ten highly homologous variants).

Researchers built TCR beta libraries using quantitative 5'-RACE with molecular barcodes. A single record per CDR3 protein comes from TCRdb applying MiXCR to the 5' RACE reads. The table records approximately 520,000 distinct CDR3 sequences, approximately 5% of them present only once. This CDR3 has 15 amino acids. Germline CDR1 is SGHTA and CDR2 is FQGNSA. Trimming pared 1 base from V and 2 bases from J, leaving 10 bases between. What was sequenced was blood, either unsorted or a sorted T cell fraction (not recorded which). This receptor was identified in a male donor with ankylosing spondylitis. The chain couples TRBV7-2 to TRBJ2-3; unclear D gene. The CDR3 reads CASSLVTTYTDTQYF. DNA for the CDR3: TGTGCCAGCAGCTTAGTGACAACCTACACAGATACGCAGTATTTT.